Listed here are 7 T cell receptor beta chains from one sample, sequenced in a study of T cell changes during pregnancy in multiple sclerosis. Sequencing used immunoSEQ multiplex PCR; TCRdb keeps in-frame clones, though not all of them. This sample has about 99,000 clones; under 95% occur once, and the top ten carry more than 0.75%. This sample comprised peripheral blood, obtained after pregnancy. These receptors originate from a female donor with multiple sclerosis, enrolled in a pregnancy study.

The CDR3 DNA is TGTGCCAGCAGTGAGTGGGACAGGGATTCCAATCAGCCCCAGCATTTT. This codes for CASSEWDRDSNQPQHF. The chain joins TRBV6-1 to TRBJ1-5; 9 nucleotides agree with TRBD1. Germline-derived CDR1 and CDR2 are MNHNS and SASEGT. V was pared by 3 bases and J by 3 bases, with 6 bases of the junction left unmatched. The CDR3 contains 16 residues.

CDR3 nucleotide sequence: TGTGCCAGCAGGACGGGGATAAACACCGGGGAGCTGTTTTTT. Its translation: CASRTGINTGELFF. The chain is built from TRBV4-2 and TRBJ2-2, with a possible D match to TRBD2 (5 bases). Germline V gene sequence: CDR1 LGHNA, CDR2 YNFKEQ. The CDR3 has 14 residues. Trimming removed 6 bases at V and 2 bases at J, with 10 bases between.

This clone was observed a handful of times. The genes are TRBV30 and TRBJ1-5; D gene unclear. In germline, CDR1 is GTSNPN, CDR2 SVGIG (reference sequence). There are 15 residues in the CDR3. V was cut by 0 bases and J by 3 bases, with 12 bases left in between. The CDR3 DNA sequence: TGTGCCTGGAGTGTACTCGGTACAGTCAATCAGCCCCAGCATTTT. It yields the protein CAWSVLGTVNQPQHF.

V and J are TRBV14 and TRBJ1-2; 9 bases are shared with TRBD1. The J segment lost 3 bases and the V segment lost 2 bases, leaving 1 base of the junction unmatched. This CDR3 region has 14 residues. CDR1 SGHDN and CDR2 FVKESK come from the germline V gene. DNA of the CDR3: TGTGCCAGCAGCCAAACAGGGGGCTACTATGGCTACACCTTC. It yields the protein CASSQTGGYYGYTF.

This chain connects TRBV28 to TRBJ1-1, with a tentative D call TRBD1 (6 bases). The V gene's germline CDR1 is MDHEN and CDR2 SYDVKM. The V and J ends lost 6 bases and 7 bases respectively, with 18 bases between them. This CDR3 has 14 residues. The CDR3 is CASSRLGEQGEAFF. The CDR3 region has the DNA TGTGCCAGCAGCCGATTAGGGGAACAGGGTGAAGCTTTCTTT.

The chain links TRBV7-9 to TRBJ1-5, with TRBD1 identical over 9 bases. Losses at the gene ends were 5 bases for V and 2 bases for J; bases not matched to a gene: 7. The CDR3 loop spans 16 amino acids. Germline values: CDR1 SEHNR, CDR2 FQNEAQ (reference sequence). The CDR3 sequence: CASSPWDREGNQPQHF. The CDR3 nucleotides read TGTGCCAGCAGCCCCTGGGACAGGGAGGGCAATCAGCCCCAGCATTTT.

V and J are TRBV7-2 and TRBJ2-1, with TRBD2 matching over 14 bases. CDR1 and CDR2 (germline): SGHTA, FQGNSA. This CDR3 spans 15 amino acids. The J segment lost 10 bases and the V segment lost 5 bases, leaving 7 bases of the junction unmatched. In nucleotides, the CDR3 is TGTGCCAGCAGCGTTGGACTAGCGGGAGGTAGAGAGCAGTTCTTC. Protein sequence: CASSVGLAGGREQFF. Full variable domain (rest looked up from reference TRBV7-2 and TRBJ2-1): GAGVSQSPSNKVTEKGKDVELRCDPISGHTALYWYRQSLGQGLEFLIYFQGNSAPDKSGLPSDRFSAERTGGSVSTLTIQRTQQEDSAVYLCASSVGLAGGREQFFGPGTRLTVL.